This T cell receptor (beta chain) was recorded in a study of blood T cell repertoires in COVID-19. Across the whole study: In each case, the material was cDNA or gDNA derived from T cells, B-cell-depleted T cells, or PBMCs.

TCRdb's table, derived via immunoSEQ multiplex PCR, lists solely in-frame clones and lacks some. The table lists 100,000 or so clones, around 86% of them singletons, with roughly 3.1% in the top ten. CDR3 length: 15 residues. Per germline, CDR1 SGHAT and CDR2 FQNNGV. V was pared by 1 base and J by 2 bases, with 2 bases of the junction left unmatched. The gene calls are TRBV11-2 and TRBJ1-1; 9 nucleotides line up with TRBD1. The sequence derives from a middle-aged man with active or convalescent COVID-19. Source material: peripheral blood. CDR3 region: CASSLGTGVNTEAFF. CDR3 coding DNA: TGTGCCAGCAGCTTAGGGACAGGGGTTAACACTGAAGCTTTCTTT. Together with reference TRBV11-2 and TRBJ1-1, the CDR3 gives the full variable domain: EAGVAQSPRYKIIEKRQSVAFWCNPISGHATLYWYQQILGQGPKLLIQFQNNGVVDDSQLPKDRFSAERLKGVDSTLKIQPAKLEDSAVYLCASSLGTGVNTEAFFGQGTRLTVV.